This T cell receptor (beta chain) was recorded in a study of PD-L1 blockade in urothelial cancer (dated by TCRdb to 2015 to 2018). For context, the study as a whole: All patients started therapy in the mid-2010s and received atezolizumab 1,200 mg intravenously every 3 weeks. About 85% of the 29 patients were males with bladder-origin urothelial cancer, and 18 of 29 reported a prior smoking history. An ECOG performance status of 0 or 1 was recorded for the patients, and 0 to 3 prior chemotherapy regimens had been received by the patients. Blood samples were analyzed at 3 weeks after treatment start (second dose) and at 6 weeks after treatment start. A median of 141,255 T cells and tens of thousands of unique TCRs was obtained from blood samples, and a median clonality of 0.080 was observed. An exploratory multi-omic analysis was conducted of the somatic, immune and clinical correlates of response to PD-L1 blockade with atezolizumab in urothelial cancer. TCR sequencing covered pretreatment tumor samples and matched, serially collected peripheral blood taken before and after atezolizumab treatment. Durable clinical benefit was defined as progression-free survival longer than 6 months, and TCR features were also tested against progression-free and overall survival. Whole exome sequencing and RNA sequencing of pretreatment tumors were performed alongside TCR sequencing in the same patients. Nine or ten patients reached durable clinical benefit, while some 19 patients did not. Pretreatment blood TCR-seq was available for about 30 patients, at least one posttreatment blood collection was obtained for roughly 24 patients, and tumor TCR-seq was available for roughly 24 patients. The study at large found these results: At 3 weeks after the start of treatment, tumor-associated TCR clones in peripheral blood had expanded more in patients with durable benefit (n of about 22, p = 0.022). A pretreatment peripheral blood TCR clonality below the median was linked to improved progression-free and overall survival. Because the sample size was small (n ≈ 29) and many exploratory analyses were performed, the results are intended to be hypothesis-generating.

The label giving this sample's time point can be read as: peripheral blood 6 weeks after treatment start. A total of 25 to 30 patients with locally advanced or metastatic urothelial carcinoma, treated at Memorial Sloan Kettering on a trial protocol, made up the cohort. Peripheral blood mononuclear cells were collected pretreatment and during treatment, with between 1 and 8 total time points obtained per patient. The Qiagen DNeasy Blood extraction kit was used to purify genomic DNA from total PBMCs and tumor samples. Collected pretreatment and during treatment, PBMCs were isolated and stored as previously described. CDR1 MGHDK and CDR2 SYGVNS were looked up in the germline V gene. A distance of 8 bases separates the germline ends of V and J, which lose 6 bases and 0 bases respectively. The CDR3, from cysteine to phenylalanine, totals 13 residues. Left in the record is the CDR3 DNA by itself, 39 bases read in frame from the first base.

Details on this clone: The specificity of this receptor is unknown. No per-base quality is available; no much larger clone lies one base away.

To estimate absolute template abundance from read counts, synthetic TCR analog templates were spiked into each PCR. Using the immunoSEQ assay, TCRbeta CDR3 regions were amplified from genomic DNA with bias-controlled V and J gene primers. Sequencing of rearranged TCRbeta segments was performed at approximately 20X coverage. Under the source paper's analysis protocol: Sequencing errors were corrected by clustering and CDR3s were annotated against IMGT to assign V, D and J genes. Out-of-frame and stop-codon sequences were excluded, and only productive TCRbeta rearrangements were used in downstream analyses. Clonality was computed as one minus Shannon entropy normalized by the log of the number of unique productive sequences. Clones differing between time points or between blood and tumor were identified using Fisher's exact test with Benjamini-Hochberg correction, with an adjusted p below 0.01 applied as the threshold. TCRdb re-hosts the immuneACCESS table, in-frame sequences only. Its copies lack some clones; in the studies checked, an unresolved V gene accounts for under half of them, and the cause for the rest is not known. V, J and clone size are those of that table, while D and trimming were read from the DNA. Within this sample are tens of thousands of clones, with 82% of them counted one time only. Of the sample, 1.5% to 2% falls within the top ten clones.

The chain links TRBV25-1 with TRBJ1-1; no confident D gene assignment can be made. This sequence was found in a man between 65 and 85 years old with urothelial cancer. The sample was PBMCs, taken around atezolizumab (anti-PD-L1) treatment. The sequenced DNA: TGTGCCAGCAGCGGTAAAATGAACACTGAAGCTTTCTTT. Its coded protein is CASSGKMNTEAFF. Reference TRBV25-1 and TRBJ1-1 genes cover what lies past the CDR3, so the full variable domain is EADIYQTPRYLVIGTGKKITLECSQTMGHDKMYWYQQDPGMELHLIHYSYGVNSTEKGDLSSESTVSRIRTEHFPLTLESARPSHTSQYLCASSGKMNTEAFFGQGTRLTVV.